The entry below describes one TCR beta chain. Its antigen is not yet known. From the germline V gene, CDR1 is SNHLY and CDR2 is FYNNEI. The cysteine opens and the phenylalanine closes a CDR3 of 16 amino acids. Only CDR3 DNA is held: 48 bases, read in frame from base 1. V gives up 0 bases and J gives up 0 bases, and the segment between their germline ends measures 10 bases. These data belong to a study of cytomegalovirus exposure and HLA in healthy donors (dated by TCRdb to about 2017). Describing the broader study: An earlier analysis of approximately 640 of the donors reported roughly 270 Gb of sequence data and some 120 million unique TCR beta sequences from roughly 180 million T cells. Around 300 gigabases of sequencing data and tens of millions of unique TCR sequences were included in an early release covering 550 to 650 HLA-typed donors. Of the roughly 390 genotyped donors, 65% to 90% fell in the genetic ancestry cluster associated with self-reported Caucasian donors. The study aimed to test whether cataloging public T cell receptors could reveal signatures of past pathogen exposure. Using immunosequencing, the study profiled T cell repertoires from about 620 subjects and related those repertoires to cytomegalovirus serostatus. Along with the roughly 710-subject first cohort, a separate validation cohort of over 90 different subjects was used. The study combined high-throughput TCR immunosequencing, statistical association of individual TCRs with disease status, and machine learning to predict cytomegalovirus infection status. In a later analysis, previously published TCR beta repertoires from some 640 donors were re-analyzed and high-resolution HLA genotyping was added so that TCR occurrence patterns could be studied. Rather than using new phenotypic data, the later analysis identified candidate immune exposures from TCR beta sequences and from how often those sequences occurred across donors. In an earlier analysis of 587 of the donors, high-throughput TCR beta sequencing was used to judge whether each TCR beta V gene segment behaved as functional or pseudogenic. Donor age, sex, ethnicity and CMV serostatus were collected together with the repertoire data. A later genetic analysis used genome-wide SNP genotypes for 398 of the 666 donors, treating that subset as a discovery cohort. Every repertoire in the discovery cohort had been generated on one and the same sequencing platform. HLA typing included class I and class II loci at four-digit resolution. Typing coverage differed by locus: A, B, C, DRB1 and DQB1 were typed in roughly 629-640 donors, DQA1 in about 550, DPA1 in roughly 590, and DPB1 in just under 490. Several DR-DQ haplotypes were handled as single units for association and clustering, since linkage in the cohort was strong. On average, 235,054 unique TCR beta nucleotide sequences were sequenced per donor among several hundred genotyped donors of the cohort, with approximately 18% of those sequences being non-productive.

The cohort consisted of some 670 healthy bone marrow donors. At the time of sampling, all cohort members were nominally healthy, though unrecorded immune exposures were likely present. The donor tested CMV seronegative, placing the donor among the 350 or so seronegative members of the cohort. A peripheral blood sample was provided by each donor, and peripheral blood mononuclear cells were used for TCR beta sequencing. Genomic DNA was extracted from the blood cell samples with the Qiagen DNeasy Blood Extraction Kit. To prepare the library, the immunoSEQ multiplex PCR assay was applied. A mixture of 60 forward primers for TCR Vbeta segments and 13 reverse primers for TCR Jbeta segments was used in the multiplex PCR. The CDR3 region of rearranged TCR beta genes was amplified from genomic DNA by a multiplex PCR assay. On the Illumina HiSeq System, the amplified TCR beta libraries were sequenced as 87-base-pair reads. Concerning the study's data processing: Across the 640 or so repertoires, a later analysis counted tens of millions of unique TCR beta chains, roughly 11 million of which were shared by at least two donors. Raw reads were error-corrected and collapsed into unique sequences by a nearest-neighbor algorithm in which closely related sequences were merged to remove PCR and sequencing errors. To assign V, D and J gene segments, CDR3 sequences were aligned to IMGT reference sequences. For a sequence to be retained, a match of at least six nucleotides was required to both a V gene segment and a J gene segment. Rearrangements were called productive when the CDR3 lacked stop codons and stayed in frame with V and J; all others were non-productive. CDR3 was defined by IMGT convention, running from the second conserved V-encoded cysteine to the conserved J-encoded phenylalanine. The earlier analysis of around 640 of the donors excluded sequences that lacked an unambiguous match to a single V gene segment. An earlier analysis of 500 to 600 of the donors classified V segments as functional when productive rearrangements were above 56.7% and as segregating when the standard deviation between donors was above 5%. To diagnose cytomegalovirus status from the catalog of TCR beta chain sequences, a statistical classification framework was built. In a later analysis, V and J genes were assigned by comparing TCR nucleotide sequences against IMGT/GENE-DB human TR gene sequences. A later analysis assigned CDR3 sequences and most-parsimonious VDJ recombination scenarios with the TCRdist pipeline. In a later analysis, each TCR beta chain was defined by its CDR3 amino acid sequence together with its V-gene family, and reads lacking a unique V-gene family were excluded. As a way to deal with suspected cross-contamination and a sequencing artifact, a later analysis dropped 450 to 600 nucleotide sequences that were highly shared and had low generation probability. For each public chain, a later analysis derived a clonal expansion index from normalized ranks of inferred template counts within each repertoire. In a later analysis, generation probabilities were computed using a VDJ recombination model fitted to out-of-frame rearrangements, and the results were checked against IGoR. A later analysis scored TCR-TCR, TCR-HLA and TCR-CMV co-occurrence with hypergeometric tests, applying a repertoire-size bias correction to TCR pairs. In a later analysis, false discovery rates were estimated by permuting HLA or CMV assignments 20 times. A later analysis grouped co-occurring TCRs with DBSCAN, adding TCRdist sequence similarity when clustering within HLA-allele-positive subsets. Repertoires with fewer than 30,000 or more than 120,000 public chains, plus five repertoires with anomalous nucleotide sharing, were excluded from co-occurrence clustering. Imported from immuneACCESS, the table was reduced by TCRdb to in-frame sequences with V and J called. These copies leave out some clones; in studies compared against another copy, an unresolved V gene accounts for under half, and the cause of the remainder is not known. V and J calls and clone size are those listed in that table; D and trimming were worked out from the DNA. The sample table records approximately 130,000 clones. The ten largest clones take up 1.5% to 2.5% of the sample.

General findings and caveats noted by the study authors: In a later analysis, several top co-occurrence clusters were reported to appear linked to parvovirus B19, influenza, CMV and Epstein-Barr virus. A later analysis associated roughly 17,000 TCR beta sequences with specific HLA alleles at a false discovery rate of 0.05. A later analysis found that TCR association rates varied across HLA loci, with DRB1 alleles showing the most associated TCRs and HLA-C alleles the fewest. Compared with equally common non-associated chains, HLA-associated TCR beta chains in a later analysis were more clonally expanded and had lower generation probabilities. A cluster of highly shared sequence variants was judged likely to be a technical artifact of the sequencing pipeline. The earlier analysis of some 560 of the donors excluded 15 to 20 rarely observed V segments, including chromosome 9 orphons, because counts were too low. A few of the identified cytomegalovirus-associated TCR beta chains were confirmed in vitro to be specific for cytomegalovirus antigens. The study gave a list of 150 to 200 TCR beta chains associated with cytomegalovirus. In an earlier analysis of over 550 of the donors, most TCR beta V segments were observed in productive rearrangements about 87% or about 30% of the time, broadly matching IMGT annotations. In a later genetic analysis, fewer N-insertions in productive TCRs were reported among donors in an Asian-associated ancestry cluster than the roughly 710-donor mean. An association between a missense DCLRE1C variant and V-gene and J-gene trimming of TCR beta chains was found in a later genetic analysis and replicated in an independent cohort. A further reported finding was that TCR beta sequences accurately predicted the HLA-A and HLA-B alleles for most subjects in the first cohort. Because HLA typing was unavailable for some donors at each locus, only the typed subset was used in association tests. The presence/absence analyses assumed that sequencing depth was roughly uniform across donors, and that assumption may not be true. The classifier was reported to diagnose cytomegalovirus status with high specificity and sensitivity in both the original cohort and the validation cohort. This cohort had only TCR beta chains sequenced, and the lack of alpha or paired-chain data limited which features could be detected. For the cohort, immune exposure information was limited to CMV serostatus. When HLA alleles, especially DR and DQ, strongly co-occurred, TCR associations were difficult to assign to individual alleles. Most TCR sequences were observed very rarely across donors, whereas some public TCRs were present in many individuals. Most CMV-associated TCR beta chains appeared to be HLA-restricted in a later analysis, and the HLA associations seemed to be driven largely by CMV exposure. Correlated functional status among segregating V segments might reflect linkage disequilibrium, but an unknown experimental factor could not be ruled out. Some IMGT-functional V segments, including TRBV6-2 and TRBV6-3, could not be distinguished by the 87-base-pair reads and were therefore excluded. The authors suggested that the approach could potentially be generalized to other disease states and immunological phenotypes.

The sequence is built from TRBV2 and TRBJ2-3; the D gene assignment is ambiguous. The clonotype comes from a woman aged 60-70 years in good health and CMV-seronegative. Sequences were obtained from PBMCs. CDR3 region: CASSEAGVFSTDTQYF. The sequence in DNA is TGTGCCAGCAGTGAAGCCGGAGTTTTTAGCACAGATACGCAGTATTTT.